This T cell receptor (beta chain) appears in the sequencing data of a study of PD-L1 blockade in urothelial cancer. Regarding the study as a whole: More expansion of tumor-associated blood clones, seen at 3 weeks, marked durable-benefit patients.

As concerns this clone: Its cognate antigen is unknown.

Per germline, CDR1 SGHRS and CDR2 YFSETQ. Unmatched junction bases numbered 10, after V lost 0 bases and J lost 11 bases. The CDR3 spans 15 residues. Clones were read by immunoSEQ multiplex PCR, and TCRdb kept only the in-frame ones, dropping some. The repertoire has about 74,000 clones, around four fifths of them found once; the top ten carry 4% to 6%. The receptor was isolated from a man between 65 and 79 years old with urothelial cancer. The chain is built from TRBV5-1 and TRBJ2-1, with TRBD1 matching over 8 bases. The input for sequencing was PBMCs, taken around atezolizumab (anti-PD-L1) treatment. CDR3 DNA sequence: TGCGCCAGCAGCTTGGCCGGGACAGGCGACGCGAAGCAGTTCTTC. As protein: CASSLAGTGDAKQFF.